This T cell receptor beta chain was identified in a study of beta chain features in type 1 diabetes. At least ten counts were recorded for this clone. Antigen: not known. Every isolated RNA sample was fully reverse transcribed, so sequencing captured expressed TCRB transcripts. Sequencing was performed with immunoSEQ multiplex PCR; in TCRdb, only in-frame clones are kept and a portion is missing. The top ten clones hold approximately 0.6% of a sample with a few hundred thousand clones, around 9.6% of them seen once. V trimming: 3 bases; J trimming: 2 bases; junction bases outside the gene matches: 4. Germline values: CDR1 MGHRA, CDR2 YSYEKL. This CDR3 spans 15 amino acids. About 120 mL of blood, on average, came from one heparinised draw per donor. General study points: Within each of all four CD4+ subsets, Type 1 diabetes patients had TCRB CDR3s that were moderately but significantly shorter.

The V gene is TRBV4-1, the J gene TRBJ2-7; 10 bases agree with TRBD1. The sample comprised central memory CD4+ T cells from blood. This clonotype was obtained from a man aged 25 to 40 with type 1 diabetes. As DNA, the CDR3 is TGCGCCAGCAGCCATCCCGGGACAGGGGCCTACGAGCAGTACTTC. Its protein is CASSHPGTGAYEQYF.